This note documents a single T cell receptor beta chain sequence. Its antigen is not yet known. The record has no base qualities; no much larger clone is one base away. The CDR3, cysteine through phenylalanine, is 16 amino acids long. The sequence is cut down to CDR3 DNA, 48 bases in frame from base 1. The germline V gene provides CDR1 LGHNA and CDR2 YNFKEQ. The V end loses 2 bases and the J end loses 5 bases, and a stretch of 16 bases separates them. The sample comes from a study of CD8 T cells in Susac syndrome (dated by TCRdb to about 2019). Regarding the complete study: Repertoire sequencing was used to test whether CD8+ T cell activation and differentiation in Susac syndrome was antigen driven. What the study reported, not specific to this receptor: The TCR sequencing and HLA analysis was acknowledged to have included a relatively small number of individuals.

Peripheral blood CD8+ and CD4+ T cells from healthy donors, Susac syndrome patients and multiple sclerosis patients were profiled by high-throughput TCR beta sequencing. Treatment-naive patients with stable or active relapsing-remitting disease fulfilling revised McDonald criteria were used as multiple sclerosis controls. Bulk CD8+ and CD4+ T cells were purified by magnetic negative isolation, while CD8+ TEMRA cells were enriched using FACS. Blood was collected in EDTA tubes and processed within 24 hours, with PBMCs isolated through density gradient centrifugation. PBMCs intended for TCR sequencing were frozen in liquid nitrogen and were later thawed in a 37 degrees C water bath. Purity of sorted or isolated CD4+, CD8+ and CD8+ TEMRA cells was at least 90%. RNA was extracted with the RNeasy kit and 0.5 to 1 ug was reverse transcribed using random hexamers. The immunoSEQ multiplex PCR assay, covering 54 Vbeta and 13 Jbeta segments, was used to amplify TCR beta CDR3 regions. Bias from PCR amplification was corrected by using a synthetic template baseline for primer optimization and for computational correction. On the authors' methods: Only productive sequences were kept, with reads annotated to V, D and J genes according to IMGT and analyzed in immunoSEQ Analyzer. Clonality was computed as one minus Shannon entropy normalized by log2 of the number of productive unique sequences. Public and private clones were assessed among the 100 most prevalent clones of each patient and control. Clones were defined as Susac-specific when absent from the healthy and MS cohorts, from over a thousand published viral clones and from other ImmuneACCESS disease sequences. TCRdb trimmed the raw reads at Q25, called clones with MiXCR and kept productive beta chains. Each entry is one CDR3 protein sequence, shown with its most common DNA and genes. For this entry, the V and J calls and clone size follow TCRdb and not the study's own pipeline. The sample table holds about 210,000 distinct CDR3 sequences, of which about 95% were seen once. The ten largest clones take up 0.075% to 0.095% of the sample.

Recombination linked TRBV4-2 to TRBJ1-5; D gene: possibly TRBD1, on 6 matching bases. This clonotype was obtained from a human donor with multiple sclerosis. The specimen sequenced was CD4+ T cells from PBMCs. The DNA sequence reads TGTGCCAGCAGCCAAACTGGGGCCGGGGGGCATCAGCCCCAGCATTTT. Translated, it reads CASSQTGAGGHQPQHF.